This TCR beta chain was captured in a study of post-analysis software for immune sequencing data. Worth noting for this clonotype: The antigen remains unidentified.

Points from the study as a whole: Relative to controls, patients had 4 or 5 TRBV segments at higher frequency, with TRBV5-6, TRBV5-1 and TRBV20-1 among these. Strong co-clustering by F measure was seen for same-batch samples. Multiple sclerosis was associated with a significant reduction in normalized Chao1 diversity relative to controls.

cDNA libraries for TCR beta contained unique molecular identifiers. Input amounts of about 0.85 to 10 million T cells were used. These gave around 500,000 cDNA molecules, so each molecule approximated one T cell. TCRdb recomputed calls from the PCR reads with MiXCR, one row per CDR3 protein. The sample lists roughly 570,000 distinct CDR3 sequences, around a third occurring once. Germline V lookup: CDR1 SGHVS, CDR2 FQNEAQ. This CDR3 spans 13 amino acids. With 4 bases removed from V and 8 bases from J, the gap between germline ends came to 12 bases. Material: blood. V and J are TRBV7-8 and TRBJ2-1; no firm D call. The clonotype comes from a girl aged 2-17 years with multiple sclerosis. The CDR3 region is CASSSTKAHEQFF. CDR3 DNA: TGTGCCAGCAGCTCGACCAAGGCCCATGAGCAGTTCTTC.